The T cell receptor beta chain described here comes from a study of cytomegalovirus exposure and HLA in healthy donors. With 1 base removed from V and 5 bases from J, the gap between germline ends came to 21 bases. The CDR3 extends over 18 amino acids. Germline loops: CDR1 SGHAT, CDR2 FQNNGV. Amplification used 60 Vbeta primers and 13 Jbeta primers. Profiling relied on immunoSEQ multiplex PCR, and the TCRdb table lists in-frame clones only, not all of them. The table lists 150,000 to 200,000 clones, about three quarters of them singletons. A word on this clone: The antigen remains unidentified.

Study outcomes and limitations: Further analysis was carried out later, and it showed several of the most significant clusters appearing linked to common viral pathogens. Earlier results showed most TCR beta V segments being productive about 87% or about 30% of the time. Overall, roughly 170 TCR beta chains were annotated as cytomegalovirus-associated.

The sequencing input was PBMCs. The J gene is TRBJ2-1, the V gene TRBV11-2; a weak D match, TRBD1 (6 bases). The sequence derives from a woman in her thirties or forties in good health and CMV-seronegative. The CDR3 is CASSLVHVRDTSHNEQFF. The DNA for the CDR3 is TGTGCCAGCAGCTTAGTGCACGTCCGGGACACATCACACAATGAGCAGTTCTTC.